This TCR beta chain was retrieved from a study of blood T cell repertoires in COVID-19. Study information: Sites across the United States, Italy and Spain contributed samples from acute and convalescent COVID-19. The analysed material was cDNA or gDNA that came from T cells, B-cell-depleted T cells, or PBMCs.

Original analysis: From reference gene primer amplification, estimates of nucleated cell counts were derived. The method was immunoSEQ multiplex PCR; TCRdb's version includes in-frame clones alone and lacks a portion of them. Clone size and V and J calls were adopted from that table, with D and trimming inferred from the DNA. This repertoire shows about 190,000 clones, roughly 90% found once; its top ten account for 6.2%. This clone has more than one count but fewer than ten. Material for sequencing was peripheral blood. The sequence came from a woman in her forties who had recovered from COVID-19.

CDR3 sequence reads: CASSSGQGAATPYEQYF. CDR3 nucleotides: TGTGCCAGCAGCTCGGGACAGGGGGCGGCGACCCCCTACGAGCAGTACTTC. The V gene is TRBV11-3, the J gene TRBJ2-7; 12 nucleotides line up with TRBD1. Germline loops: CDR1 SGHNT, CDR2 YENEEA. The V gene end was trimmed by 4 bases and the J gene end by 2 bases; junction bases not matched to a gene: 9. The CDR3 runs to 17 residues.